This T cell receptor (beta chain) was sequenced in a study of T cells in localized non-small cell lung cancer. Trimming took 7 bases from V and 3 from J; bases not matched to a gene: 7. The CDR3 consists of 13 residues. Germline CDR1 is SQVTM and CDR2 is ANQGSEA. This clone was seen a few times. TCRdb keeps only in-frame clones here, not all; method: immunoSEQ multiplex PCR. The sample carries about 72,000 clones, 65% to 85% recorded once. Material: peripheral blood, obtained before any cancer treatment. The rearrangement uses TRBV29-1 and TRBJ1-1, with 8 bases that match TRBD1. The TCR comes from a female donor over 55 with stage I lung adenocarcinoma. CDR3 in DNA: TGCAGCGCAGAACAGGGACAGGACACTGAAGCTTTCTTT. Translation gives CSAEQGQDTEAFF.